Shown below are 24 T cell receptor beta chains from a single sample sequenced in a study of identical twins (dated by TCRdb to about 2016). Receptor amplification or capture employed 5' RACE. TCRdb lists the instrument as Illumina HiSeq 2000. TCRdb cleaned the public reads at Q25 with fastp, built clones with MiXCR and kept in-frame beta chains. Under each unique CDR3 protein, matching rows form one entry showing the most common genes and DNA. The sample table holds approximately 550,000 distinct CDR3 sequences, of which about a fifth were seen once. 0.48% of the sample belongs to the ten largest clones. The sample was also linked to a second study, of yellow fever vaccine responses in identical twins.

Sequencing input: CD4+ T cells sorted from blood. Receptors originate from a woman aged 18-30 years in good health.

In this sample, this clonotype turned up a few times. The CDR3 nucleotides read TGTGCCACCAGCCGCTCCTATAATTCACCCCTCCACTTT. Its translation: CATSRSYNSPLHF. The rearrangement uses TRBV2 and TRBJ1-6; unclear D gene. V lost 10 bases, J lost 0 bases, and 7 bases lay in between. The germline V gene encodes CDR1 SNHLY and CDR2 FYNNEI. There are 13 residues in the CDR3.

About this clonotype: This is likely a read error, given that the CDR3 carries no conserved phenylalanine or tryptophan at its end. The chain recombines TRBV3-1 with TRBJ2-5, with TRBD2 matching 9 bases. Germline CDR1 LGHDT, CDR2 YNNKEL (reference sequence). V lost 5 bases to trimming and J lost 1 base; unmatched junction nucleotides: 5. CDR3 size: 15 residues. CDR3 DNA sequence: TGTGCCAGCAGCTATAGCGGGAGTCCCCAAGAGACCCAGTACCTC. This translates into CASSYSGSPQETQYL.

This chain links TRBV20-1 with TRBJ2-5; 9 bases agree with TRBD2. The length of the CDR3 is 16 residues. V lost 8 bases, J lost 4 bases, and 17 bases stayed unmatched. The V gene's germline CDR1 is DFQATT and CDR2 SNEGSKA (reference sequence). CDR3 sequence reads: CSSRIALAGLRETQYF. The DNA for the CDR3 is TGCAGTTCCCGCATTGCTCTAGCGGGATTACGAGAGACCCAGTACTTC.

The sample holds a few counts of this clonotype. Written as DNA, the CDR3 is TGTGCCAGCAGGGAGATAGTTGGGGAGACCCAGTACTTC. The encoded protein is CASREIVGETQYF. The gene calls are TRBV6-1 and TRBJ2-5; D gene ambiguous. The germline CDR1 and CDR2 sequences are MNHNS and SASEGT. CDR3 length: 13 residues. The V end lost 6 bases, the J end lost 5 bases, and 13 bases lay between the germline ends.

The chain combines TRBV3-1 with TRBJ2-7, with 8 bases aligning to TRBD1. Trimming took 1 base from V and 7 from J; bases not matched to a gene: 9. The CDR3 length is 15 residues. Germline values: CDR1 LGHDT, CDR2 YNNKEL (reference sequence). This CDR3 is CASSQVGQGAREQYF. The DNA for the CDR3 is TGTGCCAGCAGCCAAGTCGGGCAGGGGGCGCGTGAGCAGTACTTC.

The chain joins TRBV6-2 or TRBV6-3 to TRBJ2-5; D remains unclear. V was trimmed by 4 bases and J by 1 base, leaving 10 bases between them. Looked up from germline, CDR1 is MNHEY and CDR2 is SVGEGT. The CDR3 runs 14 residues. In DNA, the CDR3 is TGTGCCAGCAGTTCAAGCCCGGGCCAAGAGACCCAGTACTTC. Its protein product is CASSSSPGQETQYF.

This clonotype occurred a few times. The V call is TRBV5-6, the J call TRBJ1-2; 7 bases are shared with TRBD1. The CDR3 has 15 amino acids. V shed 1 base and J 4 bases; nucleotides not matched to a gene: 7. Germline loops: CDR1 SGHDT, CDR2 YYEEEE. Here the CDR3 DNA reads TGTGCCAGCAGCTTGCCCAGGGGGAATCGCTATGGCTACACCTTC. This gives the protein CASSLPRGNRYGYTF.

This clonotype has only a few counts. The chain is built from TRBV5-1 and TRBJ2-3, with 13 bases aligning to TRBD2. This CDR3 is 17 amino acids long. In germline, CDR1 is SGHRS, CDR2 YFSETQ. V lost 3 bases and J lost 0; bases outside the gene matches: 4. CDR3 in amino acids: CASSSRGLAGSTDTQYF. The CDR3 DNA reads as TGCGCCAGCAGCTCGCGGGGACTAGCGGGAAGCACAGATACGCAGTATTTT.

This chain uses TRBV11-2 with TRBJ1-2, with a weak D call TRBD1 (5 bases). Trimming took off 4 bases at V and 5 bases at J, with 14 bases between the two ends. Germline CDR1 SGHAT, CDR2 FQNNGV. This CDR3 spans 14 amino acids. CDR3 region: CASSSVRDGYGYTF. Here the CDR3 DNA reads TGTGCCAGCAGCTCCGTCCGGGACGGGTATGGCTACACCTTC. The whole variable domain, remainder taken from reference TRBV11-2 and TRBJ1-2, is EAGVAQSPRYKIIEKRQSVAFWCNPISGHATLYWYQQILGQGPKLLIQFQNNGVVDDSQLPKDRFSAERLKGVDSTLKIQPAKLEDSAVYLCASSSVRDGYGYTFGSGTRLTVV.

This clonotype was found a few times. The chain couples TRBV27 to TRBJ1-2, with 7 positions matching TRBD1. With V trimmed by 5 bases and J by 3 bases, 9 bases remained unmatched. CDR1 is MNHEY and CDR2 is SMNVEV in the germline V gene (reference sequence). The CDR3 is 15 amino acids. The CDR3 sequence is CASSLTLTGYYGYTF. The CDR3 DNA sequence: TGTGCCAGCAGTCTAACCTTGACAGGGTACTATGGCTACACCTTC.

This clonotype has more than one count but fewer than ten. The chain uses TRBV20-1 and TRBJ2-1, with D tentatively TRBD2 (5 bases). This CDR3 is built from 14 residues. V shed 5 bases and J shed 6 bases, with 17 bases lying between them. The germline V gene encodes CDR1 DFQATT and CDR2 SNEGSKA (reference sequence). The CDR3, as DNA: TGCAGTGCTCAGAGGACTTCATGGGGCAATGAGCAGTTCTTC. Its protein product is CSAQRTSWGNEQFF.

The chain joins TRBV7-7 to TRBJ2-1; a weak D match, TRBD2 (6 bases). With 8 bases removed from V and 3 bases from J, the gap between germline ends came to 20 bases. The CDR3 length is 16 residues. Germline loops: CDR1 SSHAT, CDR2 FNYEAQ (reference sequence). The CDR3 reads CASFPEGKTIYNEQFF. The CDR3 coding sequence is TGTGCCAGCTTTCCGGAGGGGAAGACTATCTACAATGAGCAGTTCTTC.

The chain carries TRBV7-8 and TRBJ2-3; no clear D. The V end lost 5 bases, the J end lost 6 bases, and 15 bases lay between the germline ends. The CDR3 spans 14 residues. Germline V lookup: CDR1 SGHVS, CDR2 FQNEAQ. CDR3 nucleotide sequence: TGTGCCAGCAGCCCCCCGCTCGGGTTGGATACGCAGTATTTT. It codes for CASSPPLGLDTQYF.

This clonotype has more than one count but fewer than ten. The V and J genes are TRBV27 and TRBJ2-1, with 10 positions matching TRBD2. The junction had 13 bases not matched to a gene; V was cut back by 3 bases and J by 5 bases. Germline CDR1 MNHEY, CDR2 SMNVEV (reference sequence). The CDR3 covers 18 residues. CDR3 DNA sequence: TGTGCCAGCAGTTTCCGGACTAGCGGTTGGGCAGGGAACAATGAGCAGTTCTTC. Protein: CASSFRTSGWAGNNEQFF.

The chain recombines TRBV12-3 or TRBV12-4 with TRBJ2-2, with D hard to call. Trimming cost V 6 bases and J 2 bases, with 10 bases left between them. The CDR3 length is 14 residues. CDR3 sequence (DNA): TGTGCCAGCAGCCATAACCTAAACACCGGGGAGCTGTTTTTT. This encodes CASSHNLNTGELFF.

The rearrangement joins TRBV3-1 to TRBJ2-4; D unresolved. The CDR3 sequence is 18 residues long. V dropped 1 base and J dropped 2 bases, with 18 bases sitting between them. CDR1 is LGHDT, CDR2 YNNKEL, per germline (reference sequence). This CDR3 is CASSQVLVAGNSKNIQYF. CDR3 bases: TGTGCCAGCAGCCAAGTTTTGGTCGCAGGCAACTCCAAAAACATTCAGTACTTC.

The chain uses TRBV5-5 and TRBJ2-1; D tentatively reads TRBD1 or TRBD2 (6 bases each). The V end was cut by 3 bases, the J end by 4 bases, with 14 bases between. The CDR3 sequence is 15 residues long. Germline CDR1 reads SGHKS; CDR2 reads YYEKEE (reference sequence). The CDR3 nucleotides are TGTGCCAGCAGCTCCGACAGGAGCGGGTACAATGAGCAGTTCTTC. This gives the protein CASSSDRSGYNEQFF.

This clonotype was seen only a few times. V gene TRBV29-1 combines with J gene TRBJ2-7, with 10 bases lining up with TRBD2. Unmatched junction bases numbered 10, after V lost 4 bases and J lost 4 bases. This CDR3 is 15 amino acids long. Germline CDR1 SQVTM, CDR2 ANQGSEA. The CDR3 sequence: CSVVYPAGGQYEQYF. The CDR3 bases are TGCAGCGTTGTATACCCAGCGGGAGGGCAATACGAGCAGTACTTC.

This clonotype appeared a few times. V gene TRBV15 combines with J gene TRBJ1-1; perhaps TRBD1 as D (5 bases). This CDR3 spans 12 amino acids. V was cut by 3 bases and J by 4 bases, with 6 bases left in between. Germline V gene lookup returns CDR1 LNHNV and CDR2 YYDKDF (reference sequence). The CDR3: CATSRGLTEAFF. The CDR3 DNA follows: TGTGCCACCAGCAGGGGACTCACTGAAGCTTTCTTT.

The rearrangement links TRBV6-2 or TRBV6-3 to TRBJ2-3; the match to TRBD1 covers 7 bases. The CDR3 has 20 amino acids. The J segment lost 1 base and the V segment lost 5 bases, leaving 21 bases of the junction unmatched. Germline V gene lookup returns CDR1 MNHEY and CDR2 SVGEGT. In DNA, the CDR3 is TGTGCCAGCAGTCGCAAGTTCTGGCAGGGGGTTTTAGCAGGCACAGATACGCAGTATTTT. Translation: CASSRKFWQGVLAGTDTQYF.

This clonotype has just a few counts. The chain joins TRBV12-3 or TRBV12-4 to TRBJ1-5; D unresolved. Trimming pared 3 bases from V and 0 bases from J, leaving 9 bases between. This CDR3 has 15 residues. The CDR3 bases are TGTGCCAGCAGTTTCAGACATCATAGCAATCAGCCCCAGCATTTT. Translated: CASSFRHHSNQPQHF.

V gene TRBV27 combines with J gene TRBJ1-5, with D unclear. Trimming took off 4 bases at V and 0 bases at J, with 13 bases between the two ends. The CDR3 contains 16 residues. From germline, CDR1 is MNHEY and CDR2 SMNVEV (reference sequence). This CDR3 reads CASSSSGLNSNQPQHF. In DNA form, the CDR3 reads TGTGCCAGCAGTTCCTCGGGGTTGAATAGCAATCAGCCCCAGCATTTT.

The V and J genes are TRBV7-8 and TRBJ1-3, with D perhaps TRBD1 (5 bases). Germline loops: CDR1 SGHVS, CDR2 FQNEAQ. The CDR3 is 17 residues long. V gave up 5 bases and J gave up 0 bases, with 17 bases separating them. In DNA form, the CDR3 reads TGTGCCAGCAGCCCACTGGGAGGGGCCTACTCTGGAAACACCATATATTTT. It translates to CASSPLGGAYSGNTIYF.

The chain links TRBV7-2 to TRBJ2-1, with a possible D match to TRBD1 (6 bases). Trimming removed 1 base at V and 4 bases at J, with 14 bases between. CDR3 length: 16 residues. Per germline, CDR1 SGHTA and CDR2 FQGNSA. DNA of the CDR3: TGTGCCAGCAGCTTAGTATCCCGAGGGGGATACAATGAGCAGTTCTTC. This codes for CASSLVSRGGYNEQFF.